What follows are 11 T cell receptor beta chains derived from one specimen sequenced in a study of T cells in narcolepsy listed by TCRdb under 2018. Libraries were constructed by the immunoSEQ multiplex PCR assay. As stored in TCRdb, this immuneACCESS dataset retains in-frame rearrangements with V and J assigned. A fraction of the clones does not appear; measured against another copy, unresolved V genes explain less than half of the discrepancy, and the remainder lacks a known reason. The sample contains 9,500 to 14,000 clones, 90% to 95% of them found a single time. The top ten hold 1.1% of the sample. The sequenced sample consisted of CD45RA- memory CD4+ T cells from PBMCs. What this sample's cell subset or site label stands for: memory T cells sorted ex vivo from peripheral blood. All receptors derive from a human donor with narcolepsy.

The chain recombines TRBV6-5 with TRBJ1-6; 11 bases match TRBD1. Germline-derived CDR1 and CDR2 are MNHEY and SVGAGI. The CDR3 is 15 residues long. V gave up 5 bases and J gave up 10 bases; unmatched junction bases: 7. The CDR3 sequence is CASSRGTGGRSPLHF. CDR3 DNA sequence: TGTGCCAGCAGTCGAGGGACAGGGGGACGGTCACCCCTCCACTTT.

This chain links TRBV2 with TRBJ2-3; D is perhaps TRBD2 (6 bases). V was pared by 3 bases and J by 1 base, with 8 bases between. Germline assignment: CDR1 SNHLY and CDR2 FYNNEI. This CDR3 comprises 14 residues. As DNA, the CDR3 is TGTGCCAGCAGTGAGCGCGGGGGCACAGATACGCAGTATTTT. Its translation: CASSERGGTDTQYF.

The chain joins TRBV6-1 to TRBJ1-5; no definite D call. The CDR3 length is 15 residues. V gave up 1 base and J gave up 0 bases, with 7 bases separating them. CDR1 and CDR2 (germline): MNHNS, SASEGT. CDR3 DNA: TGTGCCAGCAGTGAAGGAGTGCATAGCAATCAGCCCCAGCATTTT. Encoded protein: CASSEGVHSNQPQHF.

The chain uses TRBV11-3 and TRBJ2-3; D call uncertain. Trimming cost V 1 base and J 3 bases, with 11 bases left between them. Germline CDR1 is SGHNT and CDR2 is YENEEA. This CDR3 has 15 amino acids. CDR3 DNA sequence: TGTGCCAGCAGCTTAGGGCGAGGTGGGACAGATACGCAGTATTTT. It translates to CASSLGRGGTDTQYF.

The genes are TRBV19 and TRBJ1-4, with D possibly TRBD1 on 5 matching bases. This CDR3 is 15 amino acids long. Germline V lookup: CDR1 LNHDA, CDR2 SQIVND (reference sequence). V lost 4 bases to trimming and J lost 4 bases, with 13 bases between them. This CDR3 is CASSRLWGNNEKLFF. The CDR3 DNA reads TGTGCCAGTAGTAGGCTATGGGGGAATAATGAAAAACTGTTTTTT.

The genes are TRBV2 and TRBJ2-5, with TRBD2 matching 9 bases. Germline V gene lookup returns CDR1 SNHLY and CDR2 FYNNEI. The CDR3 has 15 residues. Trimming at V came to 4 bases and at J to 4 bases, leaving 7 bases not matched to a gene. DNA for the CDR3: TGTGCCAGCAGTGTTGAAGCGGGGGGCGGAGAGACCCAGTACTTC. This encodes CASSVEAGGGETQYF.

Only one count was recorded for this clone. The chain employs TRBV6-6 and TRBJ1-3, with D hard to call. The CDR3 has 12 residues. The germline V and J ends were trimmed by 6 bases and 12 bases, with 15 bases remaining between them. The germline CDR1 and CDR2 sequences are MNHNY and SVGAGI (reference sequence). CDR3 in DNA: TGTGCCAGCAGCCGTATTCAGACCCACATATATTTT. The encoded protein is CASSRIQTHIYF.

This rearrangement joins TRBV7-2 to TRBJ2-5, with a tentative D call TRBD2 (5 bases). CDR1 is SGHTA and CDR2 is FQGNSA in the germline V gene. V lost 0 bases to trimming and J lost 4 bases, with 9 bases between them. CDR3 length equals 14 residues. The CDR3 is CASSLAATRETQYF. In DNA, the CDR3 is TGTGCCAGCAGCTTAGCGGCTACTAGAGAGACCCAGTACTTC.

In DNA, the CDR3 is TGCAGCCTCAGGCGTAACGGGGAGCTGTTTTTT. Translated: CSLRRNGELFF. V is TRBV29-1 and J is TRBJ2-2; D call uncertain. Per germline, CDR1 SQVTM and CDR2 ANQGSEA. The CDR3 is 11 residues long. The V end lost 8 bases, the J end lost 7 bases, and 11 bases lay between the germline ends.

Here the CDR3 reads CASRWTSGGNQPQHF. The CDR3 region has the DNA TGTGCCAGCAGATGGACGTCTGGGGGCAATCAGCCCCAGCATTTT. V is TRBV6-5 and J is TRBJ1-5, with D hard to call. The length of the CDR3 is 15 residues. Per germline, CDR1 MNHEY and CDR2 SVGAGI. Trimming pared 6 bases from V and 2 bases from J, leaving 14 bases between.

The chain employs TRBV29-1 and TRBJ1-1, with D unclear. There are 11 residues in the CDR3. Trimming left V 4 bases short and J 5 bases short, with 8 bases between. Per germline, CDR1 SQVTM and CDR2 ANQGSEA. The CDR3 loop is CSVGGETEAFF. Here the CDR3 DNA reads TGCAGCGTTGGTGGGGAGACTGAAGCTTTCTTT. The complete variable domain, with remaining parts taken from reference TRBV29-1 and TRBJ1-1, reads SAVISQKPSRDICQRGTSLTIQCQVDSQVTMMFWYRQQPGQSLTLIATANQGSEATYESGFVIDKFPISRPNLTFSTLTVSNMSPEDSSIYLCSVGGETEAFFGQGTRLTVV.